This T cell receptor (beta chain) was retrieved from a study of blood T cell repertoires in COVID-19. On the study more broadly: PBMCs, B-cell-depleted T cells, or T cells provided the cDNA or gDNA that made up the material.

In the case of this clone: The junction departs from germline at one end; a sequencing error may be responsible. The sample carries other DNA sequences with the same CDR3.

CDR3 length: 14 residues. Germline values: CDR1 SGHRS, CDR2 YFSETQ. Profiling relied on immunoSEQ multiplex PCR, and the TCRdb table lists in-frame clones only, not all of them. The table has around 290,000 clones, 87% seen once. The V call is TRBV5-1, the J call TRBJ1-6; tentative D call: TRBD1 (6 bases). The TCR was taken from a woman aged 50 to 60 who had recovered from COVID-19. The sample comprised peripheral blood. The CDR3 nucleotides are TGCGCCAGCAGCTTGCCAGGGGATAACTCACCCCTCCACTTT. Amino acids: CASSLPGDNSPLHF. Filled out from reference TRBV5-1 and TRBJ1-6, the complete variable domain reads KAGVTQTPRYLIKTRGQQVTLSCSPISGHRSVSWYQQTPGQGLQFLFEYFSETQRNKGNFPGRFSGRQFSNSRSEMNVSTLELGDSALYLCASSLPGDNSPLHFGNGTRLTVT.